The 8 T cell receptor beta chains presented below share a single source sample, sequenced in a study of CD8+ T cells in alopecia areata. Following extraction, RNA underwent reverse transcription to cDNA, which served as the sequencing template. Sequenced by immunoSEQ multiplex PCR; TCRdb stores in-frame clones only, minus some. The table lists about 74,000 clones, approximately 30% of them singletons. Treatment defined: oral pan-JAK inhibitor, 5-10 mg twice daily. The sequencing here drew on CD8+ T cells sorted from blood, taken at week 4, from a patient treated with tofacitinib. The receptor set was obtained from a human donor with alopecia areata.

This sequence joins TRBV29-1 and TRBJ2-4, with TRBD2 matching over 9 bases. With V trimmed by 3 bases and J by 1 base, 4 bases remained unmatched. CDR1 and CDR2 (germline): SQVTM, ANQGSEA. This CDR3 has 15 amino acids. The CDR3, as DNA: TGCAGCGTTGACCGGCGGGAGGGGGCCAAAAACATTCAGTACTTC. It yields the protein CSVDRREGAKNIQYF. Combining the CDR3 with reference TRBV29-1 and TRBJ2-4 gives the whole variable domain SAVISQKPSRDICQRGTSLTIQCQVDSQVTMMFWYRQQPGQSLTLIATANQGSEATYESGFVIDKFPISRPNLTFSTLTVSNMSPEDSSIYLCSVDRREGAKNIQYFGAGTRLSVL.

The V call is TRBV7-9, the J call TRBJ2-7; D remains unclear. The germline V gene has CDR1 SEHNR and CDR2 FQNEAQ (reference sequence). This CDR3 is 12 amino acids long. V dropped 5 bases and J dropped 4 bases, with 9 bases sitting between them. The CDR3 coding sequence is TGTGCCAGCAGCGATGCCGTATACGAGCAGTACTTC. This sequence encodes CASSDAVYEQYF.

The chain combines TRBV4-3 with TRBJ2-7, with D perhaps TRBD1 (6 bases). Trimming removed 1 base from V and 3 bases from J, with 10 bases in between. The CDR3 consists of 14 residues. Germline V gives CDR1 LGHNA, CDR2 YSLEER. Written as DNA, the CDR3 is TGCGCCAGCAGCCAAGTAGGACAGTTCTACGAGCAGTACTTC. Its translation: CASSQVGQFYEQYF.

This rearrangement joins TRBV2 to TRBJ2-1, with TRBD1 as a possible D gene (5 bases). This CDR3 region has 16 residues. V lost 6 bases and J 5 bases, leaving 20 bases between the germline ends. Germline lookup yields CDR1 SNHLY and CDR2 FYNNEI. CDR3 residues: CASSPTQGIIDNEQFF. The CDR3, as DNA: TGTGCCAGCAGCCCAACTCAGGGAATTATCGACAATGAGCAGTTCTTC.

This clone was picked up a small number of times. V and J are TRBV5-1 and TRBJ2-6, with a tentative D call TRBD2 (6 bases). Deletions cut 0 bases from V and 2 bases from J, with 18 bases between. The CDR3 covers 19 residues. CDR1 is SGHRS, CDR2 YFSETQ, per germline. CDR3 amino acids: CASSLGLGTGTTGANVLTF. The CDR3 DNA reads TGCGCCAGCAGCTTGGGGTTAGGGACTGGGACGACTGGGGCCAACGTCCTGACTTTC.

This chain links TRBV13 with TRBJ2-7; no clear D. The CDR3 totals 13 residues. The germline gives CDR1 PRHDT, CDR2 FYEKMQ (reference sequence). Trimming shortened V by 3 bases and J by 5 bases, and 11 bases separated the two germline ends. CDR3 in amino acids: CASSFDGEHEQYF. The DNA of the CDR3 is TGTGCCAGCAGCTTTGACGGCGAGCACGAGCAGTACTTC.

This chain joins TRBV30 and TRBJ1-2; D possibly corresponds to TRBD1 (5 bases). The CDR3 runs 11 residues. V was clipped by 1 base and J by 7 bases, with 7 bases between them. Per germline, CDR1 GTSNPN and CDR2 SVGIG (reference sequence). The CDR3 region is CAWSGGGGYTF. In DNA, the CDR3 is TGTGCCTGGAGTGGCGGGGGTGGCTACACCTTC.

V usage is TRBV4-1 and J usage is TRBJ1-5; no clear D gene. Per the germline V gene, CDR1 is MGHRA and CDR2 is YSYEKL. The V and J ends lost 0 bases and 4 bases respectively, with 10 bases between them. The CDR3 is 15 amino acids. CDR3 DNA: TGCGCCAGCAGCCAAGATGGGTCTGATAATCAGCCCCAGCATTTT. Encoded protein: CASSQDGSDNQPQHF.